This is a list of T cell receptor beta chains from one sample in a study of blood T cells in healthy people across ages. TCRdb reprocessed the 5' RACE reads via MiXCR and lists one record per CDR3 protein. Here the sample spans over a million distinct CDR3 sequences, around 45% being singletons. Material for sequencing was blood. All receptors come from a woman in her sixties or seventies in good health. The CDR3 runs from the conserved cysteine through the conserved F or W. The D gene is left open where the match is weak. The size of a clone is reported for some rows only, either as once, few or many, or as a class for expanded clones.

J: TRBJ2-1
V: TRBV5-1
D: TRBD2
size: .
DNA: TGCGCCAGCAGTCGATCGTTGCGGGAGGGTGGGTACAATGAGCAGTTCTTC
CDR3: CASSRSLREGGYNEQFF

J: TRBJ1-1
V: TRBV30
D: .
size: few
DNA: TGTGCCTGGAGTGTTTTCCTGAACACTGAAGCTTTCTTT
CDR3: CAWSVFLNTEAFF

J: TRBJ2-3
V: TRBV10-3
D: .
size: few
DNA: TGTGCCATCACGGCAGGGGAGGAATGGGTCACGCAGTATTTT
CDR3: CAITAGEEWVTQYF

J: TRBJ1-1
V: TRBV5-1
D: .
size: .
DNA: TGCGCCAGCAGCTTGAATATGCCTACGATTCAACCGAACACTGAAGCTTTCTTT
CDR3: CASSLNMPTIQPNTEAFF

J: TRBJ2-1
V: TRBV7-9
D: TRBD2
size: .
DNA: TGTGCCAGCGGAATTGCGGGTATAGCGGGGGGACCCCAGTTCTTC
CDR3: CASGIAGIAGGPQFF

J: TRBJ2-3
V: TRBV29-1
D: .
size: many
DNA: TGCAGCGTTGAAAGCGGCACAGATACGCAGTATTTT
CDR3: CSVESGTDTQYF

J: TRBJ2-5
V: TRBV7-9
D: TRBD2
size: few
DNA: TGTGCCAGCAGCTGGCTCCGGACTAGCGGGAGTGGGGAGACCCAGTACTTC
CDR3: CASSWLRTSGSGETQYF

J: TRBJ2-1
V: TRBV5-1
D: TRBD2
size: .
DNA: TGCGCCAGCAGCGGATTGCGGGAGGCACCCTCTAACAACAATGAGCAGTTCTTC
CDR3: CASSGLREAPSNNNEQFF

J: TRBJ2-7
V: TRBV30
D: TRBD2
size: .
DNA: TGTGCCTGGAGTGGGGGGACTGCTAGCGGAGGGTCCTACGAGCAGTACTTC
CDR3: CAWSGGTASGGSYEQYF

J: TRBJ1-2
V: TRBV20-1
D: .
size: .
DNA: TGCAGTGCCAGAAAGGGAATCTATGGCTACACCTTC
CDR3: CSARKGIYGYTF

J: TRBJ2-1
V: TRBV10-3
D: .
size: .
DNA: TGTGCCATCAGTGAGTTGAGCGCCTCCGATGAGACCCAGTTCTTC
CDR3: CAISELSASDETQFF

J: TRBJ2-1
V: TRBV2
D: .
size: .
DNA: TGTGCCAGCCTCTCCTCGGCCAATGAGCAGTTCTTC
CDR3: CASLSSANEQFF

J: TRBJ1-5
V: TRBV2
D: TRBD1
size: .
DNA: TGTGCCAGCAGTACCGGGACAGGTCTTGGGCAGCCCCAGCATTTT
CDR3: CASSTGTGLGQPQHF

J: TRBJ2-4
V: TRBV7-3
D: .
size: many
DNA: TGTGCCAGCAGCTTAGGAGGGGACAAAAACATTCAGTACTTC
CDR3: CASSLGGDKNIQYF

J: TRBJ2-5
V: TRBV28
D: .
size: .
DNA: TGTGCCAGCAGTTTGACGGGACGGCGTGATCTGGTGTACTTC
CDR3: CASSLTGRRDLVYF

J: TRBJ2-6
V: TRBV5-1
D: TRBD1
size: once
DNA: TGCGCCAGCAGCAAGACAGGGGTCGGGGCCAACGTCCTGACTTTC
CDR3: CASSKTGVGANVLTF

J: TRBJ1-1
V: TRBV12-3/TRBV12-4
D: .
size: once
DNA: TGTGCCAGCAGTCAATTTTTGAGGACAGCCACTGAAGCTTTCTTT
CDR3: CASSQFLRTATEAFF

J: TRBJ2-5
V: TRBV7-3
D: TRBD2
size: few
DNA: TGTGCCAGCAGCCTAGTAGCGGGAGTTGTTGAGACCCAGTACTTC
CDR3: CASSLVAGVVETQYF

J: TRBJ2-5
V: TRBV15
D: TRBD1
size: .
DNA: TGTGCCACCAGCAGAGAGCCATCGGACAGGGTTGTTGAGACCCAGTACTTC
CDR3: CATSREPSDRVVETQYF

J: TRBJ2-7
V: TRBV6-5
D: .
size: .
DNA: TGTGCCAGCAGTTACTCGATTGGTGCCAGCTACGAGCAGTACTTC
CDR3: CASSYSIGASYEQYF

J: TRBJ1-1
V: TRBV10-3
D: TRBD1
size: .
DNA: TGTGCCTCCGAGGACAGGGGTAACACTGAAGCTTTCTTT
CDR3: CASEDRGNTEAFF

J: TRBJ2-7
V: TRBV27
D: TRBD1
size: few
DNA: TGTGCCAGCAGTAGGGACAGGGTATACGAGCAGTACTTC
CDR3: CASSRDRVYEQYF

J: TRBJ2-5
V: TRBV5-1
D: .
size: once
DNA: TGCGCCAGCAGCTTGGAGTCCCCTGGTGATGAGCAGTACTTC
CDR3: CASSLESPGDEQYF

J: TRBJ2-1
V: TRBV7-9
D: .
size: .
DNA: TGTGCCAGCGGCCCCGGGATCAGCGAGCAGTTCTTC
CDR3: CASGPGISEQFF

J: TRBJ2-7
V: TRBV7-8
D: TRBD1
size: .
DNA: TGTGCCAGCAGCCGAACACTTCAGGGGGCTGGGGGCGAGCAGTACTTC
CDR3: CASSRTLQGAGGEQYF

J: TRBJ1-2
V: TRBV7-9
D: TRBD1
size: once
DNA: TGTGCCAGCAGCTTAACACCAGGGGGCGAAGTCTATGGCTACACCTTC
CDR3: CASSLTPGGEVYGYTF

J: TRBJ2-3
V: TRBV6-5
D: TRBD1
size: few
DNA: TGTGCCAGCAGTTACGGGTTGACAGGGTCAGATACGCAGTATTTT
CDR3: CASSYGLTGSDTQYF

J: TRBJ2-7
V: TRBV30
D: TRBD2
size: once
DNA: TGTGCCTGGGATAAAGGCGGGGGTTCCTACGAGCAGTACTTC
CDR3: CAWDKGGGSYEQYF

J: TRBJ2-1
V: TRBV24-1
D: .
size: .
DNA: TGTGCCACCAGTCAGAGACAGGCCCGCAGCTCCTACAATGAGCAGTTCTTC
CDR3: CATSQRQARSSYNEQFF

J: TRBJ2-7
V: TRBV3-1
D: .
size: .
DNA: TGTGCCAGCAGCCAAGATCCAGGAGCCCCCCGAAGGTCCTACGAGCAGTACTTC
CDR3: CASSQDPGAPRRSYEQYF

J: TRBJ2-7
V: TRBV20-1
D: .
size: .
DNA: TGCAGTGCTAGAGATGTGCGAAGCGCCCTAGTGGAGCAGTACTTC
CDR3: CSARDVRSALVEQYF

J: TRBJ1-5
V: TRBV7-8
D: .
size: .
DNA: TGTGCCAGCAGTCAGCCAGATCAGCCCCAGCATTTT
CDR3: CASSQPDQPQHF

J: TRBJ2-7
V: TRBV7-3
D: TRBD2
size: few
DNA: TGTGCCAGCTCCGGACTAGCGGGAGGAAGGGAGCAGTACTTC
CDR3: CASSGLAGGREQYF

J: TRBJ2-5
V: TRBV20-1
D: TRBD2
size: .
DNA: TGCAGTGCAAGACTAGCGGGGCTCCAAGAGACCCAGTACTTC
CDR3: CSARLAGLQETQYF

J: TRBJ2-2
V: TRBV5-1
D: .
size: once
DNA: TGCGCCAACAGCCGGGCCCAACCCGGGGAGCTGTTTTTT
CDR3: CANSRAQPGELFF

J: TRBJ2-3
V: TRBV29-1
D: .
size: .
DNA: TGCAGCGTTGATACTTCACAGTATACGCAGTATTTT
CDR3: CSVDTSQYTQYF

J: TRBJ2-4
V: TRBV7-3
D: TRBD2
size: few
DNA: TGTGCCAGCAGCTTAACAGGCGGGAGGGCCCTCGGAAACATTCAGTACTTC
CDR3: CASSLTGGRALGNIQYF

J: TRBJ2-1
V: TRBV2
D: TRBD2
size: .
DNA: TGTGCCAGCAGTCCTAGCGGGCCGATCATCTCCTACAATGAGCAGTTCTTC
CDR3: CASSPSGPIISYNEQFF

J: TRBJ2-1
V: TRBV29-1
D: TRBD2
size: .
DNA: TGCAGCGTTTTGTGTTGGAGGTCGGGGATAAACCGGACTAGCGGGAAGCCCTACAATGAGCAGTTCTTC
CDR3: CSVLCWRSGINRTSGKPYNEQFF

J: TRBJ2-7
V: TRBV12-3/TRBV12-4
D: .
size: few
DNA: TGTGCCAGCAACCTCAACCAGGGAGTCCACGAGCAGTACTTC
CDR3: CASNLNQGVHEQYF

J: TRBJ2-3
V: TRBV20-1
D: TRBD2
size: .
DNA: TGCAGTGCTCACCGCCACGGTAGCGGGAGGGTACGTGGGACAGATACGCAGTATTTT
CDR3: CSAHRHGSGRVRGTDTQYF

J: TRBJ2-7
V: TRBV7-6
D: .
size: many
DNA: TGTGCCAGCAGCAAAACAGGGTCCTCCTACGAGCAGTACTTC
CDR3: CASSKTGSSYEQYF

J: TRBJ1-2
V: TRBV14
D: .
size: few
DNA: TGTGCCAGCAGCCTTAAAATGGGACGGGGGAACTATGGCTACACCTTC
CDR3: CASSLKMGRGNYGYTF

J: TRBJ2-3
V: TRBV27
D: TRBD2
size: .
DNA: TGTGCCAGCAGCCTAGCGGGAGCGGTGGCCACAGATACGCAGTATTTT
CDR3: CASSLAGAVATDTQYF

J: TRBJ2-7
V: TRBV2
D: .
size: .
DNA: TGTGCCAGCAGTAGGATCGGACCCCAGACCTACGAGCAGTACTTC
CDR3: CASSRIGPQTYEQYF

J: TRBJ2-2
V: TRBV15
D: .
size: .
DNA: TGTGCCACCAGCAGCGGAGGGGAGGACGGGGAGCTGTTTTTT
CDR3: CATSSGGEDGELFF